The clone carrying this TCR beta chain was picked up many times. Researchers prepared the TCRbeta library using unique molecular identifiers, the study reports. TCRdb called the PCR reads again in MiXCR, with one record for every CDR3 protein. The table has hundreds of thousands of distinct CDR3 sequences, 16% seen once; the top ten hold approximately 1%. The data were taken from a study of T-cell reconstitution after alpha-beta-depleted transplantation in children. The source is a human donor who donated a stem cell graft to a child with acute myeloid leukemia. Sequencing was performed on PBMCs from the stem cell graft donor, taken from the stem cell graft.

As DNA, the CDR3 is TGCAGTGCTAGGTTGGCAACCCGGGCCACGGACATTCAGTACTTC. Translation gives CSARLATRATDIQYF. This chain links TRBV20-1 with TRBJ2-4, with D unclear. The V gene lost 3 bases and the J gene lost 8 bases, with 20 bases spanning the gap. This CDR3 has 15 residues. The germline gives CDR1 DFQATT, CDR2 SNEGSKA (reference sequence).